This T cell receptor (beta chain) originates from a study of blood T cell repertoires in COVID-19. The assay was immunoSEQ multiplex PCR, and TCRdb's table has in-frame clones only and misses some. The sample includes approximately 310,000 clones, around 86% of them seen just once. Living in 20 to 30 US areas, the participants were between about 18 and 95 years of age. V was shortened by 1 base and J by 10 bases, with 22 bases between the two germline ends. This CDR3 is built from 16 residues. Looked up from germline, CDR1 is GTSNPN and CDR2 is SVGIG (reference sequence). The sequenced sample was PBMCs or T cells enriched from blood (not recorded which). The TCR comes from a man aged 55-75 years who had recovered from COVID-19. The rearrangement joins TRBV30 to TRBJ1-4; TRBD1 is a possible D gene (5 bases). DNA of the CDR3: TGTGCCTGGAGTGCTACAGACCCCGGCGGGAGGGGAAAACTGTTTTTT. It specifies CAWSATDPGGRGKLFF.